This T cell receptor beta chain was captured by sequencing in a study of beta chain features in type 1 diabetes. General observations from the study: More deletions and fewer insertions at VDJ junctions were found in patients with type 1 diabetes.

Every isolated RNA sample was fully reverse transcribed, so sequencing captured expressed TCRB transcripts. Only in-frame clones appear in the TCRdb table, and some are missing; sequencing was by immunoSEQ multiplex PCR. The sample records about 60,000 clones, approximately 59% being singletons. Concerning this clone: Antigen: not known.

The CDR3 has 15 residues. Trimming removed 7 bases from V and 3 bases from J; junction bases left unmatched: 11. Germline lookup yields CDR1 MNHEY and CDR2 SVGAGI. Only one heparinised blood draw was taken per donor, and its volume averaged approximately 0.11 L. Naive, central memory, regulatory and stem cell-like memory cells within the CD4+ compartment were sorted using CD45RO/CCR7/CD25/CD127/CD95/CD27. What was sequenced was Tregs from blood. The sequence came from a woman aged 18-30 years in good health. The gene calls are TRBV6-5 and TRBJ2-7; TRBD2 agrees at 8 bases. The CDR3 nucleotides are TGTGCCAGCACCAAAAAAATAGCGGGACTCTACGAGCAGTACTTC. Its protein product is CASTKKIAGLYEQYF.